This T cell receptor beta chain was documented in a study of blood T cell repertoires in COVID-19. On the study more broadly: Acute-phase and convalescent COVID-19 samples originated in the United States, Italy and Spain. PBMCs, B-cell-depleted T cells, or T cells were the source of the cDNA or gDNA that made up the material.

Recovered status in Cohort 3 required two negative PCRs, clearance, or symptom resolution. Produced via immunoSEQ multiplex PCR; TCRdb's table is partial and in-frame only. The sample carries about 270,000 clones, around 91% recorded once. The CDR3 length is 19 residues. V dropped 5 bases and J dropped 2; count of bases not matched to a gene: 16. Germline V gene sequence: CDR1 SGHRS, CDR2 YFSETQ. This TCR came from a woman aged 18 to 35 who had recovered from COVID-19. This chain uses TRBV5-1 with TRBJ2-3; 11 nucleotides match TRBD2. Sequencing input: PBMCs or T cells enriched from blood (not recorded which). CDR3 DNA: TGCGCCAGCAGTTTCGGGCTAGCGGGGGGTTCCAAACTCACAGATACGCAGTATTTT. This encodes CASSFGLAGGSKLTDTQYF.